This entry concerns a single T cell receptor beta chain. The clone's antigen remains unknown. No much larger clone exists at a distance of one base, and base qualities are not known. Patients with a history of autoimmune disease or receiving systemic immunosuppression were excluded from the trial. Peripheral blood for TCR sequencing was collected from all dose cohorts at baseline, on cycle 4 day 1, and on cycle 7 day 1. The samples were taken from a phase I, first-in-human, multicenter, open-label dose-escalation trial of ivuxolimab. Adults with locally advanced or metastatic head and neck squamous cell, hepatocellular, melanoma or renal cell carcinoma were enrolled in the trial. Before TCR sequencing, CD4+ T cells and CD8+ T cells from peripheral blood were sorted into separate populations. These data come from a study of OX40 agonist ivuxolimab in advanced cancers. With respect to the entire study: Ivuxolimab, which targeted the costimulatory receptor OX40 (CD134), was an agonistic, fully human IgG2 monoclonal antibody. Intravenous ivuxolimab was administered to patients every 2 weeks at six dose levels: 0.01, 0.1, 0.3, 1.5, 3 and 10 mg/kg. Among the 50 to 55 dose-escalation patients, about 20 had hepatocellular carcinoma, roughly 15 melanoma, 9 renal cell carcinoma and 9 head and neck cancer. In the dose-escalation cohort, roughly four fifths of patients were male, and the mean age was approximately 55 years, with a range of about 23 to 85. Patients were allowed to have had prior anti-PD-1, anti-PD-L1 or anti-CTLA-4 therapy, and 30% to 40% of the dose-escalation patients had previously received checkpoint inhibitors. Three dose-escalation patients achieved partial responses, one with hepatocellular carcinoma and two with cutaneous melanoma. The point of sequencing TCRbeta in the periphery was to test whether ivuxolimab changed TCR sequence diversity and drove clonal T-cell expansion. The paper covers the monotherapy dose-escalation part of the phase I ivuxolimab trial, which included N ≈ 50 patients.

What the authors observed across the whole study: At doses of 0.1 to 3.0 mg/kg, clonal expansion of both CD4+ and CD8+ T cells in blood was seen between baseline and week 6. Low levels of normalized T-cell clonal expansion were also seen in some patients who did not respond. After ivuxolimab, more expanded clones were found on average in CD8+ T cells than in CD4+ T cells. Partial responders in the 0.1-3.0 mg/kg groups had among the lowest normalized peripheral clonal expansion, especially among CD8+ T cells. The antigen specificity of the peripheral T cells that underwent clonal expansion was not determined.

To sequence the TCRbeta CDR3 region, genomic DNA was isolated from the sorted cells. The immunoSEQ Assay was used for sequencing of TCRbeta CDR3 regions. The immuneACCESS repertoire file appears here via TCRdb, limited to in-frame rearrangements. These files lack a portion of the clones; in checked studies, under half of the deficit traces to unresolved V genes, and the cause of the others is not known. The sample table contains 55,000 to 70,000 clones; only one count was recorded for nearly 90% of them. About 1.3% of the sample comes from the top ten. The TCR was taken from an adult with an advanced solid tumor such as melanoma, head and neck, liver or kidney cancer. The specimen was CD4+ or CD8+ T cells sorted from blood, collected in a trial of the OX40 agonist ivuxolimab.

The CDR3 reads as follows: CATKGDNTGELFF. Here is the DNA: TGTGCCACCAAAGGGGATAACACCGGGGAGCTGTTTTTT. Recombination joined TRBV6-5 with TRBJ2-2, and perhaps TRBD1 as D gene, on 5 matching bases. V gives up 10 bases and J gives up 2 bases, and the segment between their germline ends measures 11 bases. The CDR3 runs 13 amino acids, cysteine and phenylalanine included. Only the CDR3 DNA is retained, 39 bases long and in frame from the first base. The germline V gene gives CDR1 as MNHEY and CDR2 as SVGAGI.